These 5 T cell receptor beta chains share one sample of origin, sequenced in a study of blood T cells in healthy people across ages. The authors ran a second PCR of about 7 to 11 cycles using a sample-barcoded 5' primer and a J-beta primer mix. TCRdb itself ran the 5' RACE reads through MiXCR, one entry per CDR3 protein. The sample carries about 1,400,000 distinct CDR3 sequences, roughly 45% recorded once. The sample comprised blood. The receptors stem from a woman between 18 and 30 years old in good health.

As regards this clonotype: Its ends do not fully match the called genes, so a read error is possible. This chain uses TRBV5-6 with TRBJ1-2; maybe TRBD1 (5 bases). The length of the CDR3 is 14 residues. Germline CDR1 is SGHDT and CDR2 is YYEEEE. The CDR3 DNA reads as TGTACCAGCAGCCAGGGAGACTTTAACCATGGCTACACCTTC. Its protein product is CTSSQGDFNHGYTF.

This chain links TRBV6-4 with TRBJ2-4; D gene uncertain. This CDR3 has 15 amino acids. V dropped 3 bases and J dropped 2 bases, with 11 bases sitting between them. Per germline, CDR1 MRHNA and CDR2 SNTAGT. The DNA of the CDR3 is TGTGCCAGCAGTGATCCGGGTGAGACCAAAAACATTCAGTACTTC. As protein: CASSDPGETKNIQYF.

The V gene is TRBV4-1, the J gene TRBJ2-1; D perhaps matches TRBD2 (6 bases). CDR3 length: 15 amino acids. CDR1 and CDR2 (germline): MGHRA, YSYEKL. Trimming took 9 bases from V and 2 from J, leaving 17 bases between them. The CDR3 sequence is CASAVWGETYNEQFF. CDR3 sequence (DNA): TGCGCCAGTGCCGTGTGGGGGGAGACCTACAATGAGCAGTTCTTC.

The chain has TRBV6-6 and TRBJ1-1; no clear D gene. The CDR3 has 11 amino acids. Trimming shortened V by 10 bases and J by 6 bases, and 12 bases separated the two germline ends. Germline CDR1 and CDR2: MNHNY and SVGAGI (reference sequence). The CDR3 is CATAFTAEAFF. The CDR3 DNA reads as TGTGCCACCGCATTCACGGCTGAAGCTTTCTTT.

V and J are TRBV3-1 and TRBJ2-7; D is unclear. V shed 5 bases and J shed 5 bases, with 16 bases lying between them. Per the germline V gene, CDR1 is LGHDT and CDR2 is YNNKEL (reference sequence). The CDR3 extends over 14 amino acids. CDR3 in DNA: TGTGCCAGCAGCTTTACGGACCAGACCCACGAGCAGTACTTC. Translating it yields CASSFTDQTHEQYF.